Listed below are T cell receptor beta chains from one sample, sequenced in a study of CD8 T cells in ankylosing spondylitis. TCRdb reanalysed the 5' RACE reads using MiXCR and keeps one entry per CDR3 protein. The table has a few hundred thousand distinct CDR3 sequences, 17% seen once; the top ten hold under 1.2%. Material: blood, either unsorted or a sorted T cell fraction (not recorded which). The receptors here all came from a male donor with ankylosing spondylitis. Both conserved end residues are part of each CDR3. Fields, in order: D gene, CDR3 length, clone size, V gene, J gene, CDR3 DNA, CDR3 protein. D genes are given only for firm matches. A clone size is listed for some rows: how often the clone was seen (once, few, many), or a class if it is expanded.

d_call: TRBD1
cdr3_length: 15
clone_size: NA
v_call: TRBV20-1
j_call: TRBJ1-3
cdr3_nt: TGCAGTGCTGTCCTTTCGACAGGGGGCCTAAACACCATATATTTT
cdr3_aa: CSAVLSTGGLNTIYF

d_call: NA
cdr3_length: 17
clone_size: NA
v_call: TRBV15
j_call: TRBJ2-6
cdr3_nt: TGTGCCACCAGCAGAGATGGGCGTCGCTCTGGGGCCAACGTCCTGACTTTC
cdr3_aa: CATSRDGRRSGANVLTF

d_call: TRBD2
cdr3_length: 15
clone_size: few
v_call: TRBV5-1
j_call: TRBJ2-3
cdr3_nt: TGCGCCAGCAGCCCAAGCGGGGGGCCGACAGATACGCAGTATTTT
cdr3_aa: CASSPSGGPTDTQYF

d_call: TRBD2
cdr3_length: 14
clone_size: few
v_call: TRBV10-3
j_call: TRBJ2-5
cdr3_nt: TGTGCCATCAGTGGTTCGGGGGGGAAAGAGACCCAGTACTTC
cdr3_aa: CAISGSGGKETQYF

d_call: NA
cdr3_length: 15
clone_size: NA
v_call: TRBV2
j_call: TRBJ1-1
cdr3_nt: TGTGCCAGCCTACTAGATTTGGTCAGGGCCACTGAAGCTTTCTTT
cdr3_aa: CASLLDLVRATEAFF

d_call: NA
cdr3_length: 16
clone_size: few
v_call: TRBV4-3
j_call: TRBJ2-6
cdr3_nt: TGCGCCAGCCAGCGCGGACTAAGCTCTGGGGCCAACGTCCTGACTTTC
cdr3_aa: CASQRGLSSGANVLTF

d_call: NA
cdr3_length: 14
clone_size: NA
v_call: TRBV7-2
j_call: TRBJ1-5
cdr3_nt: TGTGCCAGCAGCTATACAGGGTCCAATCAGCCCCAGCATTTT
cdr3_aa: CASSYTGSNQPQHF

d_call: TRBD1
cdr3_length: 15
clone_size: NA
v_call: TRBV2
j_call: TRBJ1-6
cdr3_nt: TGTGCCAGCAGTGCCCGACAGGGAGGTAATTCACCCCTCCACTTT
cdr3_aa: CASSARQGGNSPLHF

d_call: NA
cdr3_length: 15
clone_size: NA
v_call: TRBV28
j_call: TRBJ2-5
cdr3_nt: TGTGCCAGCAGTTCCGGGCAAAGGGGGCAAGAGACCCAGTACTTC
cdr3_aa: CASSSGQRGQETQYF

d_call: NA
cdr3_length: 13
clone_size: many
v_call: TRBV7-3
j_call: TRBJ1-6
cdr3_nt: TGTGCCAGCAGCTTAAGACGGAATTCACCCCTCCACTTT
cdr3_aa: CASSLRRNSPLHF

d_call: TRBD2
cdr3_length: 16
clone_size: NA
v_call: TRBV5-1
j_call: TRBJ2-5
cdr3_nt: TGCGCCAGCAGCTTGCAGGGTACGGGGGGCCAAGAGACCCAGTACTTC
cdr3_aa: CASSLQGTGGQETQYF

d_call: NA
cdr3_length: 14
clone_size: NA
v_call: TRBV6-1
j_call: TRBJ1-5
cdr3_nt: TGTGCCAGCAGTGGTTTCGGGGCGAATCAGCCCCAGCATTTT
cdr3_aa: CASSGFGANQPQHF

d_call: TRBD2
cdr3_length: 18
clone_size: few
v_call: TRBV7-8
j_call: TRBJ2-1
cdr3_nt: TGTGCCAGCAGTCGCCGGACTAGACAATTTCATTTTAACAATGAGCAGTTCTTC
cdr3_aa: CASSRRTRQFHFNNEQFF

d_call: NA
cdr3_length: 12
clone_size: few
v_call: TRBV2
j_call: TRBJ1-1
cdr3_nt: TGTGCCAGCAAGGCACCGAACACTGAAGCTTTCTTT
cdr3_aa: CASKAPNTEAFF

d_call: NA
cdr3_length: 12
clone_size: many
v_call: TRBV29-1
j_call: TRBJ2-3
cdr3_nt: TGCAGCGTTGAAGTTGCCACAGATACGCAGTATTTT
cdr3_aa: CSVEVATDTQYF

d_call: NA
cdr3_length: 13
clone_size: few
v_call: TRBV3-1
j_call: TRBJ2-2
cdr3_nt: TGTGCCAGCAGCCCCGGCCGGGCCGGGGAGCTGTTTTTT
cdr3_aa: CASSPGRAGELFF

d_call: NA
cdr3_length: 11
clone_size: NA
v_call: TRBV12-3/TRBV12-4
j_call: TRBJ1-1
cdr3_nt: TGTGCCAGCGGGCTGGGACATCGGGCTTTCTTT
cdr3_aa: CASGLGHRAFF

d_call: NA
cdr3_length: 14
clone_size: NA
v_call: TRBV7-2
j_call: TRBJ1-1
cdr3_nt: TGTGCCAGCAGCTTAGTAAGGGGGAACACTGAAGCTTTCTTT
cdr3_aa: CASSLVRGNTEAFF

d_call: NA
cdr3_length: 13
clone_size: few
v_call: TRBV19
j_call: TRBJ1-1
cdr3_nt: TGTGCCAGTAGTAGCTGGGAGGCCACTGAAGCTTTCTTT
cdr3_aa: CASSSWEATEAFF

d_call: TRBD1
cdr3_length: 16
clone_size: NA
v_call: TRBV5-6
j_call: TRBJ1-3
cdr3_nt: TGTGCCAGCAGCTTGGGGACAGGCTCCTCTGGAAACACCATATATTTT
cdr3_aa: CASSLGTGSSGNTIYF

d_call: NA
cdr3_length: 13
clone_size: many
v_call: TRBV12-3/TRBV12-4
j_call: TRBJ2-7
cdr3_nt: TGTGCCAGCAGTTTAGCGTTGTCCTACGAGCAGTACTTC
cdr3_aa: CASSLALSYEQYF

d_call: TRBD2
cdr3_length: 15
clone_size: NA
v_call: TRBV2
j_call: TRBJ2-2
cdr3_nt: TGTGCCAGCAGGCCCACTAGCGGGGGATCCGGGGAGCTGTTTTTT
cdr3_aa: CASRPTSGGSGELFF

d_call: NA
cdr3_length: 13
clone_size: NA
v_call: TRBV19
j_call: TRBJ1-2
cdr3_nt: TGTGCCAGTACTACGCGAGCTAACTATGGCTACACCTTC
cdr3_aa: CASTTRANYGYTF

d_call: NA
cdr3_length: 15
clone_size: few
v_call: TRBV21-1
j_call: TRBJ1-2
cdr3_nt: TGTGCCAGCAGCTACAAAGGGGGAACCTTGCATGGCTACACCTTC
cdr3_aa: CASSYKGGTLHGYTF

d_call: NA
cdr3_length: 22
clone_size: NA
v_call: TRBV5-2
j_call: TRBJ2-3
cdr3_nt: TGTGCCAGCAACCGTATCCTGACTAGCGGGTATATGAATCAGCCATACACAGATACGCAGTATTTT
cdr3_aa: CASNRILTSGYMNQPYTDTQYF

d_call: TRBD1
cdr3_length: 18
clone_size: many
v_call: TRBV27
j_call: TRBJ2-1
cdr3_nt: TGTGCCAGCAGTCCCGGGACAGGGACTCCCACCCCCTACAATGAGCAGTTCTTC
cdr3_aa: CASSPGTGTPTPYNEQFF

d_call: NA
cdr3_length: 13
clone_size: NA
v_call: TRBV7-6
j_call: TRBJ1-5
cdr3_nt: TGTGCCAGCAGCGTATGGTGGGGCCAGCCCCAGCATTTT
cdr3_aa: CASSVWWGQPQHF

d_call: TRBD1
cdr3_length: 15
clone_size: few
v_call: TRBV7-2
j_call: TRBJ1-3
cdr3_nt: TGTGCCAGCAGCTTAAACAGGGGGACCGGAAACACCATATATTTT
cdr3_aa: CASSLNRGTGNTIYF

d_call: TRBD1
cdr3_length: 17
clone_size: NA
v_call: TRBV6-5
j_call: TRBJ1-4
cdr3_nt: TGTGCCAGCAGTTACGGGGACAGGGGGCTAAAGGATGAAAAACTGTTTTTT
cdr3_aa: CASSYGDRGLKDEKLFF

d_call: NA
cdr3_length: 13
clone_size: few
v_call: TRBV11-2
j_call: TRBJ1-6
cdr3_nt: TGTGCCAGCAACCGGGACGGCAATTCACCCCTCCACTTT
cdr3_aa: CASNRDGNSPLHF

d_call: TRBD2
cdr3_length: 16
clone_size: NA
v_call: TRBV3-1
j_call: TRBJ2-1
cdr3_nt: TGTGCCAGCAGGCGGACTAGCGGGGGGTCCTGGTGGGAGCAGTTCTTC
cdr3_aa: CASRRTSGGSWWEQFF

d_call: NA
cdr3_length: 14
clone_size: NA
v_call: TRBV20-1
j_call: TRBJ1-1
cdr3_nt: TGCAGTGTCCCGACAGGCCACATGAACACTGAAGCTTTCTTT
cdr3_aa: CSVPTGHMNTEAFF

d_call: NA
cdr3_length: 15
clone_size: once
v_call: TRBV4-3
j_call: TRBJ1-2
cdr3_nt: TGCGCCAGCAGCCAAGAACCGGGGGGCAAAATCCGCTACACCTTC
cdr3_aa: CASSQEPGGKIRYTF

d_call: TRBD1
cdr3_length: 15
clone_size: NA
v_call: TRBV28
j_call: TRBJ2-7
cdr3_nt: TGTGCCAGCAGTAGCTGGGACAGGGTAATCCACGAGCAGTACTTC
cdr3_aa: CASSSWDRVIHEQYF

d_call: TRBD2
cdr3_length: 17
clone_size: NA
v_call: TRBV6-1
j_call: TRBJ2-1
cdr3_nt: TGTGCCAGCAGTGACCCGACTAGCGGGGGGTCCTACAATGAGCAGTTCTTC
cdr3_aa: CASSDPTSGGSYNEQFF

d_call: TRBD1
cdr3_length: 16
clone_size: once
v_call: TRBV7-9
j_call: TRBJ2-7
cdr3_nt: TGTGCCAGCAGCCCGGGGGTGGGACAGGGAACCTACGAGCAGTACTTC
cdr3_aa: CASSPGVGQGTYEQYF

d_call: TRBD2
cdr3_length: 16
clone_size: few
v_call: TRBV9
j_call: TRBJ2-1
cdr3_nt: TGTGCCAGCAGCGCCCCACGGGGAGGGCGCTCAGATGAGCAGTTCTTC
cdr3_aa: CASSAPRGGRSDEQFF

d_call: NA
cdr3_length: 11
clone_size: few
v_call: TRBV6-5
j_call: TRBJ1-1
cdr3_nt: TGTGCCAGCAGTTACCAGACTGAAGCTTTCTTT
cdr3_aa: CASSYQTEAFF

d_call: TRBD1
cdr3_length: 14
clone_size: once
v_call: TRBV14
j_call: TRBJ2-7
cdr3_nt: TGTGCCAGCGCCCGGGACAGGCTTTCCTACGAGCAGTACTTC
cdr3_aa: CASARDRLSYEQYF

d_call: TRBD2
cdr3_length: 15
clone_size: few
v_call: TRBV20-1
j_call: TRBJ2-5
cdr3_nt: TGCAGTGCTTATCTTGGAGCGGGAGGGGGAGAGACCCAGTACTTC
cdr3_aa: CSAYLGAGGGETQYF

d_call: TRBD2
cdr3_length: 14
clone_size: NA
v_call: TRBV7-9
j_call: TRBJ2-7
cdr3_nt: TGTGCCAGCAGCACGACTAGCGGAGGCTACGAGCAGTACTTC
cdr3_aa: CASSTTSGGYEQYF

d_call: NA
cdr3_length: 11
clone_size: few
v_call: TRBV3-1
j_call: TRBJ2-7
cdr3_nt: TGTGCCAGCAGCCAAGTGGGTGAGCAGTACTTC
cdr3_aa: CASSQVGEQYF

d_call: TRBD2
cdr3_length: 18
clone_size: NA
v_call: TRBV20-1
j_call: TRBJ2-5
cdr3_nt: TGCAGTGCTAGACCCATAAGCGGGAGGGCACCCATATCTGAGACCCAGTACTTC
cdr3_aa: CSARPISGRAPISETQYF

d_call: NA
cdr3_length: 13
clone_size: NA
v_call: TRBV3-1
j_call: TRBJ1-2
cdr3_nt: TGTGCCAGCAGCCAACTTGACAGCTATGGCTACACCTTC
cdr3_aa: CASSQLDSYGYTF

d_call: TRBD2
cdr3_length: 15
clone_size: NA
v_call: TRBV9
j_call: TRBJ2-1
cdr3_nt: TGTGCCAGCAGCGTAATGGGGGGGTTTAGCAATGAGCAGTTCTTC
cdr3_aa: CASSVMGGFSNEQFF

d_call: TRBD2
cdr3_length: 15
clone_size: few
v_call: TRBV20-1
j_call: TRBJ2-7
cdr3_nt: TGCAGTGCTAGGACTAGCGGGAGTTATAGCAACGAGCAGTACTTC
cdr3_aa: CSARTSGSYSNEQYF

d_call: TRBD2
cdr3_length: 15
clone_size: NA
v_call: TRBV20-1
j_call: TRBJ2-7
cdr3_nt: TGCAGTGCTAGATTTCCCGGGACTATCTCCTACGAGCAGTACTTC
cdr3_aa: CSARFPGTISYEQYF

d_call: NA
cdr3_length: 14
clone_size: NA
v_call: TRBV29-1
j_call: TRBJ1-1
cdr3_nt: TGCAGCGTCGTAGGGCCGGGGGCAAGCACTGAAGCTTTCTTT
cdr3_aa: CSVVGPGASTEAFF

d_call: NA
cdr3_length: 15
clone_size: many
v_call: TRBV12-3/TRBV12-4
j_call: TRBJ2-3
cdr3_nt: TGTGCCAGCAGGCTTCGGGGGGCCGAGTCAGATACGCAGTATTTT
cdr3_aa: CASRLRGAESDTQYF

d_call: TRBD2
cdr3_length: 15
clone_size: NA
v_call: TRBV5-6
j_call: TRBJ2-1
cdr3_nt: TGTGCCAGCAGTCCTTCGGGGGGACCCAGGATCGAGCAGTTCTTC
cdr3_aa: CASSPSGGPRIEQFF